This TCR beta chain is from a study of T cells after yellow fever vaccination. Across the study: Fractions containing few cells were prepared with SMART-Seq v4 Ultra Low Input.

General observations from the study: Most clones from primary vaccination resurfaced after the booster (about 95% CD4, about 91% CD8). On re-exposure, the response was weaker but peaked faster, at day 5 versus 15.

This clonotype showed up just a few times. Its antigen is undetermined. The CDR3 covers 15 residues. The germline V gene has CDR1 MGHRA and CDR2 YSYEKL. V dropped 0 bases and J dropped 0 bases, with 8 bases sitting between them. Making TCR cDNA involved 5'RACE template switching, which added UMIs and a universal primer site. TCRdb independently ran MiXCR on the 5' RACE reads; one entry per CDR3 protein. The data contain about 74,000 distinct CDR3 sequences, more than 5.5% of them singletons. Sequences were derived from CD8+ T cells sorted from PBMCs, sampled 5 days after the first yellow fever vaccination. The chain uses TRBV4-1 and TRBJ1-2; D not certain. This clonotype originated in a man between 18 and 35 years old who received the YFV17D yellow fever vaccine. CDR3 loop: CASSQEPESNYGYTF. The DNA for the CDR3 is TGCGCCAGCAGCCAAGAGCCGGAGTCTAACTATGGCTACACCTTC.